This T cell receptor beta chain came from a study of response to subunit inactivated influenza vaccine. TCRdb used MiXCR to reprocess the RT-PCR reads, holding one entry per CDR3 protein. Among 280,000 or so distinct CDR3 sequences listed, 20% to 25% were seen once. Study-level points and caveats: Every seasonal influenza vaccination brings in few new T cells, the authors suggested.

A word on this clonotype: Its antigen is still unknown.

The sequenced sample was PBMCs from blood, obtained approximately 20 months after vaccination. This sequence was found in a man aged 45-69 years who received an inactivated influenza vaccine.

CDR3 protein: CASRGPNTQYF. The CDR3 DNA reads TGTGCCAGCAGGGGACCGAATACGCAGTATTTT. The chain employs TRBV12-3 or TRBV12-4 and TRBJ2-3, with D perhaps given as TRBD1 or TRBD2 (5 bases each). CDR3 size: 11 residues. V lost 6 bases to trimming and J lost 7 bases, with 8 bases between them.